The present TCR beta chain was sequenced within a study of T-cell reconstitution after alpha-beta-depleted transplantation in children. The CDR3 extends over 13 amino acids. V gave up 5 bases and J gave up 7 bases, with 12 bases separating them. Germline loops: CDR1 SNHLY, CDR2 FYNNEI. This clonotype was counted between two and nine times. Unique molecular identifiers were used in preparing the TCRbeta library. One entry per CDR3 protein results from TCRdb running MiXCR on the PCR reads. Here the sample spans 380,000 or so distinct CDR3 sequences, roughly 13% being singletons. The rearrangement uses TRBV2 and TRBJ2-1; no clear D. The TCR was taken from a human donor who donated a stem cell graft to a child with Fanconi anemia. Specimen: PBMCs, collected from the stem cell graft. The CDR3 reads CASSLGPRNEQFF. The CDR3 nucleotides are TGTGCCAGCAGTTTAGGACCAAGAAATGAGCAGTTCTTC.